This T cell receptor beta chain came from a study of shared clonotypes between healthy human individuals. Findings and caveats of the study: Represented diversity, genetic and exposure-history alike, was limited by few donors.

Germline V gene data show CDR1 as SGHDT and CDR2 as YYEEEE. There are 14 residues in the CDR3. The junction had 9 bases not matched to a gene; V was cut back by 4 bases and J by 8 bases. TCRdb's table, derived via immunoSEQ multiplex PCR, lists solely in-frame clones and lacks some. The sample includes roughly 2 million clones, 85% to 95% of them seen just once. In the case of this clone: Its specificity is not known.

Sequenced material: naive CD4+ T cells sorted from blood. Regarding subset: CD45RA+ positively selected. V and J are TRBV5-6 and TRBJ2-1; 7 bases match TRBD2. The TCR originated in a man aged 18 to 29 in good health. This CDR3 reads CASSPQLAAYEQFF. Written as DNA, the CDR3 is TGTGCCAGCAGCCCCCAGCTAGCGGCGTATGAGCAGTTCTTC.